This passage covers 8 T cell receptor beta chains from one sample sequenced in a study of identifying expanded T cells in peripheral blood. Clones were read by immunoSEQ multiplex PCR, and TCRdb kept only the in-frame ones, dropping some. Of around 100,000 clones detected, around nine tenths appear once; the ten largest clones hold about 6%. The sequencing sample was made of blood. These receptors were obtained from a person between 18 and 75 years old in good health.

This chain links TRBV18 with TRBJ2-1, with TRBD2 matching over 7 bases. Losses at the gene ends were 3 bases for V and 5 bases for J; bases not matched to a gene: 4. CDR1 is KGHSH, CDR2 LQKENI, per germline. The CDR3 spans 14 residues. Here the CDR3 reads CASSPPGLNNEQFF. The CDR3 bases are TGTGCCAGCTCACCTCCGGGACTAAACAATGAGCAGTTCTTC.

V and J are TRBV7-3 and TRBJ2-3, with 8 bases fitting TRBD1. V was clipped by 5 bases and J by 7 bases; unmatched bases: 5. This CDR3 contains 13 residues. CDR1 SGHTA and CDR2 FQGTGA come from the germline V gene. In DNA form, the CDR3 reads TGTGCCAGCAGCCCCGGGACAGGCAATACGCAGTATTTT. Translation gives CASSPGTGNTQYF.

This clone was seen once. As DNA, the CDR3 is TGTGCCAGTAGTATTGAGGGGACAGGGACACTTCACTATGGCTACACCTTC. This gives the protein CASSIEGTGTLHYGYTF. This chain uses TRBV19 with TRBJ1-2, with 9 positions matching TRBD1. This CDR3 contains 17 residues. The germline gives CDR1 LNHDA, CDR2 SQIVND (reference sequence). Germline trimming cut 3 bases from V and 3 bases from J; bases unmatched to any gene: 11. Full variable domain (missing parts from reference TRBV19 and TRBJ1-2): DGGITQSPKYLFRKEGQNVTLSCEQNLNHDAMYWYRQDPGQGLRLIYYSQIVNDFQKGDIAEGYSVSREKKESFPLTVTSAQKNPTAFYLCASSIEGTGTLHYGYTFGSGTRLTVV.

This clone was counted a single time. This chain joins TRBV5-6 and TRBJ1-3; D gene unclear. The germline gives CDR1 SGHDT, CDR2 YYEEEE. The CDR3 contains 18 residues. V was clipped by 3 bases and J by 3 bases, with 22 bases between them. CDR3 sequence (DNA): TGTGCCAGCAGCTCCAGTTGGTTTGCCATCCGAAATGGAAACACCATATATTTT. As protein: CASSSSWFAIRNGNTIYF.

The chain is built from TRBV29-1 and TRBJ1-1, with a possible D match to TRBD1 (6 bases). This CDR3 comprises 14 residues. In germline, CDR1 is SQVTM, CDR2 ANQGSEA. Trimming left V 1 base short and J 4 bases short, with 13 bases between. CDR3 sequence reads: CSVEAGQGITEAFF. The CDR3 DNA reads as TGCAGCGTTGAAGCGGGGCAGGGGATCACTGAAGCTTTCTTT.

The chain carries TRBV29-1 and TRBJ2-1; the match to TRBD2 covers 11 bases. After removal of 3 bases from V and 10 bases from J, the junction contained 5 bases not matched to a gene. There are 13 residues in the CDR3. Germline CDR1 SQVTM, CDR2 ANQGSEA. The CDR3 nucleotides read TGCAGCGTTGAGAAGACTAGCGGGGTAGAGCAGTTCTTC. Amino acid sequence: CSVEKTSGVEQFF.

CDR3 amino acids: CASGPGLEIRDTQYF. As DNA, the CDR3 is TGTGCTAGTGGTCCGGGACTAGAAATTAGGGATACGCAGTATTTT. The V and J genes are TRBV12-5 and TRBJ2-3, with 8 bases that match TRBD2. With 5 bases clipped from V and 6 bases from J, the junction kept 10 bases outside the gene matches. From germline, CDR1 is LGHNT and CDR2 FRNRAP. The CDR3 runs to 15 residues.

V is TRBV5-1 and J is TRBJ2-5, with 10 bases that match TRBD1. The closer fit of TRBJ2-7 to the DNA end suggests the J call may be wrong. The germline gives CDR1 SGHRS, CDR2 YFSETQ. The CDR3 sequence is 15 residues long. CDR3 protein: CASSLVDRGLDEQYF. CDR3 nucleotides: TGCGCCAGCAGCTTGGTCGACAGGGGGCTAGACGAGCAGTACTTC.